This entry concerns a single T cell receptor beta chain. The V gene end was trimmed by 0 bases and the J gene end by 5 bases; junction bases not matched to a gene: 7. Germline V lookup: CDR1 SGHRS, CDR2 YFSETQ. CDR3 length equals 15 residues. The data belong to a study of blood T cell repertoires in COVID-19. On the study more broadly: The origin of the acute and convalescent COVID-19 samples was the United States, Italy and Spain. In each case, the material was cDNA or gDNA derived from T cells, B-cell-depleted T cells, or PBMCs.

Source study methods: Estimated nucleated cell counts came from reference gene primer amplification. Assay: immunoSEQ multiplex PCR; the TCRdb copy retains only in-frame clones and omits some. That table gives V, J and clone size, and the DNA gave D and trimming. The sample yields about 210,000 clones, about 87% seen once. The TCR comes from a man in his sixties who had recovered from COVID-19. The sequencing sample was made of peripheral blood. This chain uses TRBV5-1 with TRBJ2-5; 7 bases are shared with TRBD2. The CDR3: CASSLAWGGEETQYF. CDR3 DNA sequence: TGCGCCAGCAGCTTGGCATGGGGGGGAGAGGAGACCCAGTACTTC.